This entry lists 16 T cell receptor beta chains sequenced from one sample in a study of T-cell reconstitution after alpha-beta-depleted transplantation in children (dated by TCRdb to about 2016). Libraries were prepared through PCR. These reads were obtained on an Illumina HiSeq 2500. To normalize quantification of the TCRbeta repertoire, the TCR libraries were built with molecular barcoding that relied on unique molecular identifiers. TCRdb's own reprocessing of the public reads used fastp at Q25 and MiXCR and kept productive beta chains. Each entry is one CDR3 protein sequence, shown with its most common DNA and genes. This sample gives some 830,000 distinct CDR3 sequences in total; 16% of them show up just once. Jointly, the top ten make up around 5% of the sample. This specimen's treatment or condition label, per the study, means: allogeneic hematopoietic cell transplantation with graft depleted of TCRalphabeta T cells and CD19 B cells.

Material: PBMCs, mostly from graft donor cells, obtained 360 days after TCRalphabeta/CD19-depleted stem cell transplant. All receptors come from a male patient aged 10 to 17 who had a stem cell transplant for acute lymphoblastic leukemia, so the T cells may come from the graft donor.

J is TRBJ2-3 and V is TRBV5-1; no clear D gene. The CDR3 covers 14 residues. V was clipped by 0 bases and J by 6 bases, with 11 bases between them. Germline lookup yields CDR1 SGHRS and CDR2 YFSETQ. Written as DNA, the CDR3 is TGCGCCAGCAGCTTGGGAGTGCTTAGCGATACGCAGTATTTT. This codes for CASSLGVLSDTQYF.

This clonotype was counted only a few times. The chain recombines TRBV7-2 with TRBJ1-5, with TRBD1 matching 7 bases. The germline V gene has CDR1 SGHTA and CDR2 FQGNSA. Trimming took 4 bases from V and 15 from J; bases not matched to a gene: 9. The CDR3 is made up of 12 amino acids. The CDR3 region is CASSSRTGPLHF. The CDR3 DNA reads as TGTGCCAGCAGCTCCCGGACAGGTCCTCTGCATTTT.

At least ten counts were recorded for this clonotype. This chain uses TRBV7-6 with TRBJ1-2; 7 nucleotides line up with TRBD1. With 8 bases clipped from V and 5 bases from J, the junction kept 8 bases outside the gene matches. The CDR3 length is 13 residues. Germline-derived CDR1 and CDR2 are SGHVS and FNYEAQ. Here the CDR3 reads CASSPDRAYGYTF. CDR3 nucleotide sequence: TGTGCCAGCTCCCCAGACAGGGCTTATGGCTACACCTTC.

This clonotype came up a few times. The CDR3 spells CSCQGVEPQHF. Written as DNA, the CDR3 is TGCAGTTGCCAGGGGGTGGAGCCCCAGCATTTT. The V call is TRBV20-1, the J call TRBJ1-5; 7 positions match TRBD1. Germline V gene lookup returns CDR1 DFQATT and CDR2 SNEGSKA (reference sequence). This CDR3 spans 11 amino acids. V trimming: 8 bases; J trimming: 8 bases; junction bases outside the gene matches: 6.

The chain combines TRBV6-5 with TRBJ1-2, with 9 bases that match TRBD1. The V gene end was trimmed by 6 bases and the J gene end by 5 bases; junction bases not matched to a gene: 10. Germline CDR1 and CDR2: MNHEY and SVGAGI. The CDR3 sequence is 15 residues long. In nucleotides, the CDR3 is TGTGCCAGCAGATTCACCGGGACAGGGTTTTATGGCTACACCTTC. Translating it yields CASRFTGTGFYGYTF.

The chain links TRBV6-1 to TRBJ2-7; the D gene is possibly TRBD2 (6 bases). V was clipped by 8 bases and J by 6 bases, with 20 bases between them. Per germline, CDR1 MNHNS and CDR2 SASEGT. This CDR3 region has 14 residues. The CDR3 loop reads CASGPKRRAREQYF. CDR3 nucleotide sequence: TGTGCCAGCGGCCCCAAGCGGAGGGCCCGCGAGCAGTACTTC.

The chain carries TRBV2 and TRBJ2-5; TRBD1 matches 10 bases. Germline V CDR1 and CDR2: SNHLY, FYNNEI. CDR3 size: 15 residues. V lost 7 bases and J lost 4; bases outside the gene matches: 9. The CDR3 DNA sequence: TGTGCCAGCAATGAGGGACAGGGGCTCCGAGAGACCCAGTACTTC. Encoded protein: CASNEGQGLRETQYF.

V and J are TRBV12-3 or TRBV12-4 and TRBJ2-1; TRBD2 aligns across 12 bases. There are 13 residues in the CDR3. The trim removed 5 bases at V and 11 bases at J, leaving 4 bases unmatched. In nucleotides, the CDR3 is TGTGCCAGCAGTCCTAGCGGGAGGGGAAAGCAGTTCTTC. Translation: CASSPSGRGKQFF.

The CDR3: CASSFRLTSTDEQFF. The CDR3 nucleotides read TGTGCCAGCAGCTTCCGCTTGACTAGCACGGATGAGCAGTTCTTC. The chain carries TRBV11-3 and TRBJ2-1, with TRBD2 matching over 7 bases. The CDR3 covers 15 residues. Trimming removed 3 bases from V and 8 bases from J; junction bases left unmatched: 10. The germline gives CDR1 SGHNT, CDR2 YENEEA.

This chain connects TRBV18 to TRBJ1-6; no firm D call. Germline V CDR1 and CDR2: KGHSH, LQKENI. The CDR3 covers 9 residues. Trimming pared 6 bases from V and 16 bases from J, leaving 7 bases between. CDR3 DNA: TGTGCCAGCTCGCCTCGGCTCCACTTT. It translates to CASSPRLHF.

The rearrangement uses TRBV7-8 and TRBJ1-6, with TRBD1 as a possible D gene (6 bases). The CDR3 is made up of 16 amino acids. CDR1 and CDR2 from the germline V gene are SGHVS and FQNEAQ. The ends were cut back, 3 bases at V and 7 bases at J, with 16 bases in the middle. DNA for the CDR3: TGTGCCAGCAGCTTCAATCCCGGGACACCGAATTCACCCCTCCACTTT. This gives the protein CASSFNPGTPNSPLHF.

V is TRBV4-1 and J is TRBJ1-2; possible D gene TRBD1, 5 bases. Germline values: CDR1 MGHRA, CDR2 YSYEKL. The CDR3 is 15 residues long. V lost 3 bases to trimming and J lost 8 bases, with 19 bases between them. The CDR3 bases are TGCGCCAGCAGCCAGGGGGTCCAAGTTCGAGGAGGCTACACCTTC. Its protein product is CASSQGVQVRGGYTF.

The V call is TRBV7-2, the J call TRBJ2-3; a possible D gene is TRBD1 (6 bases). Between the trimmed V and J ends, which lost 4 bases and 9 bases, there was a span of 17 bases. CDR1 and CDR2 from the germline V gene are SGHTA and FQGNSA. The CDR3 is made up of 14 amino acids. CDR3 residues: CASSSILRQVTQYF. CDR3 coding DNA: TGTGCCAGCAGCTCGATTCTCAGACAGGTCACGCAGTATTTT.

The rearrangement joins TRBV29-1 to TRBJ1-2; D ambiguous. Germline V gene data show CDR1 as SQVTM and CDR2 as ANQGSEA. V was shortened by 6 bases and J by 4 bases, with 12 bases between the two germline ends. The CDR3 is 12 residues long. The chain's CDR3 is CSVPSLLYGYTF. Written as DNA, the CDR3 is TGCAGCGTGCCCAGTCTCCTCTATGGCTACACCTTC.

This clonotype has more than one count but fewer than ten. This chain links TRBV5-1 with TRBJ2-4; D is perhaps TRBD1 (5 bases). Germline-derived CDR1 and CDR2 are SGHRS and YFSETQ. V shed 0 bases and J shed 7 bases, with 11 bases lying between them. This CDR3 region has 14 residues. The CDR3 DNA follows: TGCGCCAGCAGCTTGGGACAGAGTCATAACATTCAGTACTTC. Protein: CASSLGQSHNIQYF.

This clonotype has only a few counts. The DNA of the CDR3 is TGTGCCAGCACTCGAGAAGTCGGGGTTGGGGACAATGAGCAGTTCTTC. Translating it yields CASTREVGVGDNEQFF. This rearrangement joins TRBV9 to TRBJ2-1; D might be TRBD2 (5 bases). Germline CDR1 reads SGDLS; CDR2 reads YYNGEE. V shed 6 bases and J shed 5 bases, with 21 bases lying between them. There are 16 residues in the CDR3.